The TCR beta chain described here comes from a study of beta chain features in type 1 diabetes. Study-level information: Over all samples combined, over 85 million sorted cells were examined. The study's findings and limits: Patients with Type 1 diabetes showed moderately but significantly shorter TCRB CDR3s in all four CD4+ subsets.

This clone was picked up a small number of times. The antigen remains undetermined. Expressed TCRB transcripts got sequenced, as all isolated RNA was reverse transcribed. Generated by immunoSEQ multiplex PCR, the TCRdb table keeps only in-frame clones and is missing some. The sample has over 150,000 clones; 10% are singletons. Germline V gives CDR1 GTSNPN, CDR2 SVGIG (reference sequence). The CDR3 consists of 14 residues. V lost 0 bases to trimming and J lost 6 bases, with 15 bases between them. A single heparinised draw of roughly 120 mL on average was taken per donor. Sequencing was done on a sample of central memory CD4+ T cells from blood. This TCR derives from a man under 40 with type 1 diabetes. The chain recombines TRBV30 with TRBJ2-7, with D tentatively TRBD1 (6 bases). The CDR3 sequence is CAWSVLGARGEQYF. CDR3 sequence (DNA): TGTGCCTGGAGTGTATTGGGGGCGAGGGGCGAGCAGTACTTC.